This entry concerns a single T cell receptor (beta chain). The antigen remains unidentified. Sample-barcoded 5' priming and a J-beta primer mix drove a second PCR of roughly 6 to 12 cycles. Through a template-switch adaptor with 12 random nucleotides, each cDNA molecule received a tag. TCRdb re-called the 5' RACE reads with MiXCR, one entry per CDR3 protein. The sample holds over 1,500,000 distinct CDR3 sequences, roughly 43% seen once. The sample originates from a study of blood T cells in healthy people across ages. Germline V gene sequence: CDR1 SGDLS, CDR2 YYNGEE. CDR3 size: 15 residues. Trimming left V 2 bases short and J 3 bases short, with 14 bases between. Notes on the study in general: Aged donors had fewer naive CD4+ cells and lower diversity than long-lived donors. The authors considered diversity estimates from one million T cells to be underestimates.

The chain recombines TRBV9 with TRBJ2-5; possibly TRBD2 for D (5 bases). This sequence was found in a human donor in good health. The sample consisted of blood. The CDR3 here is CASSVSPRGEETQYF. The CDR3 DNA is TGTGCCAGCAGCGTCTCGCCTCGGGGAGAAGAGACCCAGTACTTC.